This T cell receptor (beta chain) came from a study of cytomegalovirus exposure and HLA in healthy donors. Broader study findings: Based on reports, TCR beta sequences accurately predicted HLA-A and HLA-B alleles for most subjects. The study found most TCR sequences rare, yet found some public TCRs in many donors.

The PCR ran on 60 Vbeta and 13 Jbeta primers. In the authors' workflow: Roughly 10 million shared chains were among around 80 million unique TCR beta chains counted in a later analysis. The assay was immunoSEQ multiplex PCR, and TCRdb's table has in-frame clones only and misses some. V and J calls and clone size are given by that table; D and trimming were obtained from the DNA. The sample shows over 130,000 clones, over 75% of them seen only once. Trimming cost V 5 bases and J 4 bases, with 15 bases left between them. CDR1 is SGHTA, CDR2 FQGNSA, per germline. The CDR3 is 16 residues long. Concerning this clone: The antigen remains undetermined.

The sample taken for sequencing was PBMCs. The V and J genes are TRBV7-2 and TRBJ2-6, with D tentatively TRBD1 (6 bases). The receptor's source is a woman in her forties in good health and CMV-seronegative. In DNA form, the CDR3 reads TGTGCCAGCAGCAGGGTGGCAGGGGCCGGGGCCAACGTCCTGACTTTC. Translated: CASSRVAGAGANVLTF.